The 15 T cell receptor beta chains in this list originate from one sample, sequenced in a study of cytomegalovirus exposure and HLA in healthy donors. The PCR contained 60 Vbeta and 13 Jbeta primers. Profiling relied on immunoSEQ multiplex PCR, and the TCRdb table lists in-frame clones only, not all of them. The table has about 130,000 clones, about 77% seen once. Material for sequencing was PBMCs. These receptors all come from a male donor in good health and CMV-seronegative.

This chain joins TRBV5-4 and TRBJ2-1, with D possibly matching TRBD2 (7 bases). V dropped 4 bases and J dropped 7 bases, with 24 bases sitting between them. This CDR3 is built from 17 residues. Germline V gene data show CDR1 as SGHNT and CDR2 as YYREEE (reference sequence). This chain's CDR3 is CASSPGGRRERENEQFF. Written as DNA, the CDR3 is TGTGCCAGCAGCCCCGGGGGGCGGCGGGAGAGGGAGAATGAGCAGTTCTTC. Combining the CDR3 with reference TRBV5-4 and TRBJ2-1 gives the whole variable domain ETGVTQSPTHLIKTRGQQVTLRCSSQSGHNTVSWYQQALGQGPQFIFQYYREEENGRGNFPPRFSGLQFPNYSSELNVNALELDDSALYLCASSPGGRRERENEQFFGPGTRLTVL.

The rearrangement links TRBV6-6 to TRBJ1-5, with D maybe TRBD1 (6 bases). CDR1 is MNHNY and CDR2 is SVGAGI in the germline V gene (reference sequence). The CDR3 runs 13 residues. The V gene lost 8 bases and the J gene lost 6 bases, with 14 bases spanning the gap. The CDR3 sequence: CASRPQGGQPQHF. CDR3 bases: TGTGCCAGCCGGCCCCAAGGGGGTCAGCCCCAGCATTTT.

V is TRBV7-2 and J is TRBJ2-7; D gene ambiguous. The CDR3 has 14 residues. V was clipped by 0 bases and J by 0 bases, with 6 bases between them. Germline CDR1 SGHTA, CDR2 FQGNSA. CDR3 protein: CASSLALASYEQYF. CDR3 coding DNA: TGTGCCAGCAGCTTAGCGTTGGCCTCCTACGAGCAGTACTTC.

This clone was detected a few times. The CDR3 sequence: CASSPSRSLEAFF. CDR3 DNA sequence: TGTGCCAGCTCACCATCGAGGTCCCTTGAAGCTTTCTTT. The chain combines TRBV18 with TRBJ1-1, with D uncertain. The germline V gene encodes CDR1 KGHSH and CDR2 LQKENI. V lost 2 bases and J 7 bases, leaving 11 bases between the germline ends. CDR3 length: 13 residues.

This clone occurred a few times. The DNA for the CDR3 is TGTGCCAGCAGCGGGGGGGGGCCGGCGGAGACCCAGTACTTC. This encodes CASSGGGPAETQYF. The rearrangement links TRBV9 to TRBJ2-5; D is possibly TRBD2 (7 bases). Germline values: CDR1 SGDLS, CDR2 YYNGEE. The V end was cut by 3 bases, the J end by 5 bases, with 14 bases between. The CDR3 has 14 amino acids.

V usage is TRBV5-4 and J usage is TRBJ1-2; D is unclear. The germline gives CDR1 SGHNT, CDR2 YYREEE (reference sequence). Trimming shortened V by 4 bases and J by 8 bases, and 18 bases separated the two germline ends. This CDR3 is 14 amino acids long. The CDR3 DNA reads as TGTGCCAGCAGCGCTGGACTCAAGTTTGAGGGCTACACCTTC. It translates to CASSAGLKFEGYTF.

This clone occurred a few times. The chain carries TRBV19 and TRBJ1-2, with TRBD1 as a possible D gene (5 bases). The length of the CDR3 is 13 residues. Trimming removed 8 bases from V and 4 bases from J, with 14 bases in between. Germline CDR1 LNHDA, CDR2 SQIVND (reference sequence). CDR3 protein: CASSDIGAYGYTF. As DNA, the CDR3 is TGTGCCAGTTCGGACATAGGGGCCTATGGCTACACCTTC. The complete variable domain, with remaining parts taken from reference TRBV19 and TRBJ1-2, reads DGGITQSPKYLFRKEGQNVTLSCEQNLNHDAMYWYRQDPGQGLRLIYYSQIVNDFQKGDIAEGYSVSREKKESFPLTVTSAQKNPTAFYLCASSDIGAYGYTFGSGTRLTVV.

The rearrangement joins TRBV10-1 to TRBJ2-3; D is undetermined. The ends were cut back, 5 bases at V and 6 bases at J, with 15 bases in the middle. CDR3 length equals 14 residues. CDR1 WNHNN and CDR2 SYGVQD come from the germline V gene (reference sequence). CDR3 sequence (DNA): TGCGCCAGCAGTCGGGTCCTCAAGTCGGATACGCAGTATTTT. Translated, it gives CASSRVLKSDTQYF.

The V and J genes are TRBV10-2 and TRBJ1-1, with a tentative D call TRBD1 (6 bases). Trimming removed 7 bases from V and 1 base from J, with 10 bases in between. The CDR3 has 13 amino acids. Germline-derived CDR1 and CDR2 are WSHSY and SAAADI. The CDR3 reads CASMFRGNTEAFF. CDR3 bases: TGCGCCAGCATGTTCAGGGGGAACACTGAAGCTTTCTTT.

The rearrangement uses TRBV9 and TRBJ2-1; 12 bases match TRBD2. This CDR3 has 17 residues. Germline assignment: CDR1 SGDLS and CDR2 YYNGEE. V lost 3 bases and J lost 7; bases outside the gene matches: 11. CDR3 DNA sequence: TGTGCCAGCAGCGCCACCCTAGCGGGAGGGCCGGGAAATGAGCAGTTCTTC. It yields the protein CASSATLAGGPGNEQFF.

The J gene is TRBJ2-7, the V gene TRBV10-1, with 7 bases lining up with TRBD2. The V gene end was trimmed by 6 bases and the J gene end by 4 bases; junction bases not matched to a gene: 9. The CDR3 has 14 amino acids. Germline V lookup: CDR1 WNHNN, CDR2 SYGVQD (reference sequence). For the CDR3, the DNA is TGCGCCAGCAGCCTGACTAGCCGGGGGTACGAGCAGTACTTC. This codes for CASSLTSRGYEQYF.

The chain employs TRBV6-5 and TRBJ2-6; possible D gene TRBD2, 5 bases. The germline V gene encodes CDR1 MNHEY and CDR2 SVGAGI. V lost 6 bases and J lost 0, with 9 bases in between. The CDR3 is 15 amino acids. The CDR3 region has the DNA TGTGCCAGCAGCCGAGGGCCCTCTGGGGCCAACGTCCTGACTTTC. Amino acids: CASSRGPSGANVLTF.

The chain links TRBV5-1 to TRBJ2-2, with 8 bases fitting TRBD2. The junction had 0 bases not matched to a gene; V was cut back by 1 base and J by 4 bases. Germline lookup yields CDR1 SGHRS and CDR2 YFSETQ. This CDR3 has 14 amino acids. The CDR3 reads CASSLTSGTGELFF. In DNA, the CDR3 is TGCGCCAGCAGCTTGACTAGCGGCACCGGGGAGCTGTTTTTT.

The chain employs TRBV5-1 and TRBJ2-3; D gene uncertain. CDR1 SGHRS and CDR2 YFSETQ come from the germline V gene. There are 15 residues in the CDR3. V was trimmed by 3 bases and J by 2 bases, leaving 13 bases between them. The CDR3 DNA is TGCGCCAGCAGCTCCCCAGTAGCTTACACAGATACGCAGTATTTT. Amino acid sequence: CASSSPVAYTDTQYF.

The genes are TRBV4-1 and TRBJ1-3, with D possibly matching TRBD1 (5 bases). The V gene lost 0 bases and the J gene lost 5 bases, with 11 bases spanning the gap. This CDR3 spans 15 amino acids. Germline lookup yields CDR1 MGHRA and CDR2 YSYEKL. The CDR3 bases are TGCGCCAGCAGCCAAGATGCAGGGCGGCGAAACACCATATATTTT. Its translation is CASSQDAGRRNTIYF.